What follows are 32 T cell receptor beta chains derived from one specimen sequenced in a study of blood T cell repertoires in COVID-19. The method was immunoSEQ multiplex PCR; TCRdb's version includes in-frame clones alone and lacks a portion of them. The sample yields around 180,000 clones, under 90% seen once. Source material: peripheral blood. The source is a woman of 80 years or more with active or convalescent COVID-19.

The J gene is TRBJ1-3, the V gene TRBV5-1; D perhaps matches TRBD1 (5 bases). This CDR3 is built from 16 residues. Between the trimmed V and J ends, which lost 0 bases and 2 bases, there was a span of 12 bases. Per germline, CDR1 SGHRS and CDR2 YFSETQ. The CDR3 nucleotides are TGCGCCAGCAGCTTGGAGGGGACTGCGACTGGAAACACCATATATTTT. Translated: CASSLEGTATGNTIYF.

V and J are TRBV7-2 and TRBJ2-2; 10 nucleotides line up with TRBD2. Germline V gives CDR1 SGHTA, CDR2 FQGNSA. The length of the CDR3 is 15 residues. The V and J ends lost 5 bases and 5 bases, in that order; junction bases with no gene match: 5. In nucleotides, the CDR3 is TGTGCCAGCAGCGTCGGACTAGCGGTAACCGGGGAGCTGTTTTTT. It codes for CASSVGLAVTGELFF.

This clone was observed a few times. V and J are TRBV9 and TRBJ1-5, with a tentative D call TRBD1 (5 bases). The CDR3 is made up of 15 amino acids. CDR1 is SGDLS, CDR2 YYNGEE, per germline. The V gene lost 0 bases and the J gene lost 6 bases, with 13 bases spanning the gap. The CDR3 here is CASSVDGGSIQPQHF. The CDR3 DNA reads as TGTGCCAGCAGCGTAGACGGGGGTTCCATTCAGCCCCAGCATTTT.

The chain uses TRBV19 and TRBJ1-1; D possibly corresponds to TRBD1 (5 bases). Germline CDR1 reads LNHDA; CDR2 reads SQIVND (reference sequence). The ends were cut back, 5 bases at V and 6 bases at J, with 13 bases in the middle. The CDR3 spans 13 residues. The CDR3 DNA follows: TGTGCCAGTAGTGCCACGACAGCCCCTGAAGCTTTCTTT. Its translation is CASSATTAPEAFF.

The genes are TRBV10-3 and TRBJ1-1, with 7 positions matching TRBD1. V gave up 5 bases and J gave up 5 bases; unmatched junction bases: 5. The CDR3 sequence is 13 residues long. Germline V lookup: CDR1 ENHRY, CDR2 SYGVKD. This CDR3 reads CAISREGATEAFF. The CDR3 DNA sequence: TGTGCCATCAGTAGAGAGGGGGCGACTGAAGCTTTCTTT.

The CDR3 region is CASGSLGLLNTGELFF. The CDR3 nucleotides are TGTGCCAGCGGGTCTTTAGGACTCTTGAACACCGGGGAGCTGTTTTTT. V and J are TRBV7-9 and TRBJ2-2, with a possible D match to TRBD2 (5 bases). Per germline, CDR1 SEHNR and CDR2 FQNEAQ (reference sequence). Trimming cost V 8 bases and J 1 base, with 17 bases left between them. The CDR3 extends over 16 amino acids.

The chain carries TRBV13 and TRBJ2-5; 9 positions match TRBD1. V trimming: 5 bases; J trimming: 4 bases; junction bases outside the gene matches: 11. Germline V gene data show CDR1 as PRHDT and CDR2 as FYEKMQ (reference sequence). CDR3 length: 16 amino acids. The CDR3 DNA sequence: TGTGCCAGCAGCAACCCAACAGGGGGCGGAAGAGAGACCCAGTACTTC. Its translation is CASSNPTGGGRETQYF. The whole variable domain, filled in from reference TRBV13 and TRBJ2-5, reads AAGVIQSPRHLIKEKRETATLKCYPIPRHDTVYWYQQGPGQDPQFLISFYEKMQSDKGSIPDRFSAQQFSDYHSELNMSSLELGDSALYFCASSNPTGGGRETQYFGPGTRLLVL.

The chain employs TRBV9 and TRBJ2-1; D possibly corresponds to TRBD2 (6 bases). Germline values: CDR1 SGDLS, CDR2 YYNGEE. The CDR3 is made up of 16 amino acids. V was trimmed by 0 bases and J by 7 bases, leaving 17 bases between them. As DNA, the CDR3 is TGTGCCAGCAGCGTAGAGTGGGCGGGAATAAGGAATGAGCAGTTCTTC. As protein: CASSVEWAGIRNEQFF. Combining the CDR3 with reference TRBV9 and TRBJ2-1 gives the whole variable domain DSGVTQTPKHLITATGQRVTLRCSPRSGDLSVYWYQQSLDQGLQFLIQYYNGEERAKGNILERFSAQQFPDLHSELNLSSLELGDSALYFCASSVEWAGIRNEQFFGPGTRLTVL.

The V call is TRBV7-8, the J call TRBJ1-1; no clear D gene. Germline V CDR1 and CDR2: SGHVS, FQNEAQ. The V gene lost 1 base and the J gene lost 1 base, with 4 bases spanning the gap. This CDR3 region has 13 residues. The DNA of the CDR3 is TGTGCCAGCAGCTTAGTTCGGAACACTGAAGCTTTCTTT. It yields the protein CASSLVRNTEAFF.

V is TRBV28 and J is TRBJ2-3, with unresolved D. The V end lost 5 bases, the J end lost 2 bases, and 14 bases lay between the germline ends. This CDR3 spans 15 amino acids. Germline-derived CDR1 and CDR2 are MDHEN and SYDVKM. The CDR3 loop reads CASSPLGVDTDTQYF. The DNA for the CDR3 is TGTGCCAGCAGTCCTCTCGGTGTTGACACAGATACGCAGTATTTT.

V gene TRBV29-1 combines with J gene TRBJ2-7, with 9 positions matching TRBD1. This CDR3 contains 17 residues. Per the germline V gene, CDR1 is SQVTM and CDR2 is ANQGSEA. Trimming took 6 bases from V and 0 from J; bases not matched to a gene: 15. The CDR3, as DNA: TGCAGCGTGCGCGGGACAGGGTCTGGCGGGAGCTCCTACGAGCAGTACTTC. It is translated as CSVRGTGSGGSSYEQYF.

The chain joins TRBV19 to TRBJ1-4, with unresolved D. Germline CDR1 reads LNHDA; CDR2 reads SQIVND (reference sequence). This CDR3 region has 15 residues. V was cut by 0 bases and J by 10 bases, with 15 bases left in between. This chain's CDR3 is CASSIDHHMGSKLFF. In DNA form, the CDR3 reads TGTGCCAGTAGTATAGATCATCACATGGGCTCAAAACTGTTTTTT.

This rearrangement joins TRBV5-1 to TRBJ2-1, with 7 bases lining up with TRBD2. The J segment lost 2 bases and the V segment lost 4 bases, leaving 6 bases of the junction unmatched. Germline lookup yields CDR1 SGHRS and CDR2 YFSETQ. The CDR3 has 15 residues. The CDR3 DNA follows: TGCGCCAGCAGCAAACCGGGACTAACCTACAATGAGCAGTTCTTC. This sequence encodes CASSKPGLTYNEQFF.

The rearrangement uses TRBV15 and TRBJ2-1, with 8 positions matching TRBD2. The CDR3 consists of 16 residues. V was clipped by 0 bases and J by 4 bases; unmatched bases: 5. Germline CDR1 and CDR2: LNHNV and YYDKDF (reference sequence). The DNA for the CDR3 is TGTGCCACCAGCAGAGATTTCGGGAGGGCGTACAATGAGCAGTTCTTC. Protein: CATSRDFGRAYNEQFF.

The J gene is TRBJ2-7, the V gene TRBV2; a weak D match, TRBD1 (6 bases). The V end lost 8 bases, the J end lost 3 bases, and 17 bases lay between the germline ends. The CDR3 has 14 residues. The germline gives CDR1 SNHLY, CDR2 FYNNEI. Here the CDR3 DNA reads TGTGCCAGCTGCCCCGACAGGACAATCTACGAGCAGTACTTC. Protein: CASCPDRTIYEQYF.

V and J are TRBV20-1 and TRBJ2-5; TRBD2 agrees at 9 bases. The germline CDR1 and CDR2 sequences are DFQATT and SNEGSKA (reference sequence). The trim removed 3 bases at V and 1 base at J, leaving 6 bases unmatched. The CDR3 extends over 15 amino acids. CDR3 sequence (DNA): TGCAGTGCTAGTGCGGGAGGGTGGCCCCAAGAGACCCAGTACTTC. Translation: CSASAGGWPQETQYF.

The V gene is TRBV7-9, the J gene TRBJ2-5; D not certain. The germline CDR1 and CDR2 sequences are SEHNR and FQNEAQ (reference sequence). V lost 5 bases and J 5 bases, leaving 12 bases between the germline ends. This CDR3 region has 13 residues. The CDR3 reads CASSIPQAETQYF. CDR3 DNA sequence: TGTGCCAGCAGCATCCCGCAGGCGGAGACCCAGTACTTC.

The chain carries TRBV19 and TRBJ1-4; 7 bases agree with TRBD1. CDR1 LNHDA and CDR2 SQIVND come from the germline V gene (reference sequence). The CDR3 covers 14 residues. V lost 6 bases, J lost 6 bases, and 7 bases stayed unmatched. The CDR3 sequence: CASRAGTEYEKLFF. DNA of the CDR3: TGTGCCAGTAGGGCCGGGACAGAATATGAAAAACTGTTTTTT.

V and J are TRBV11-2 and TRBJ1-1, with TRBD1 matching 9 bases. Germline CDR1 is SGHAT and CDR2 is FQNNGV. The J segment lost 7 bases and the V segment lost 6 bases, leaving 3 bases of the junction unmatched. This CDR3 is built from 12 residues. The DNA of the CDR3 is TGTGCCAGCAGAGGGACAGGGAGTGAAGCTTTCTTT. Its translation: CASRGTGSEAFF.

This clone was counted once. The genes are TRBV27 and TRBJ1-3, with D possibly matching TRBD1 (5 bases). CDR3 size: 15 residues. V lost 5 bases, J lost 1 base, and 12 bases lay in between. CDR1 and CDR2 from the germline V gene are MNHEY and SMNVEV (reference sequence). The CDR3 bases are TGTGCCAGCAGTGAAGACGGGGGATCTGGAAACACCATATATTTT. It specifies CASSEDGGSGNTIYF.

The J gene is TRBJ2-3, the V gene TRBV18; D may be TRBD1 (6 bases). Per germline, CDR1 KGHSH and CDR2 LQKENI. CDR3 size: 15 residues. V lost 3 bases, J lost 3 bases, and 13 bases lay in between. CDR3: CASSPMGHPTDTQYF. The CDR3 bases are TGTGCCAGCTCACCTATGGGACACCCTACAGATACGCAGTATTTT.

Regarding this clone: Other DNA sequences in the same sample also yield this CDR3. This sequence joins TRBV28 and TRBJ1-1; D not certain. The CDR3 has 11 amino acids. V lost 4 bases and J 5 bases, leaving 5 bases between the germline ends. The germline gives CDR1 MDHEN, CDR2 SYDVKM. CDR3 nucleotides: TGTGCCAGCAGTTCGGTGACTGAAGCTTTCTTT. This codes for CASSSVTEAFF.

The chain combines TRBV5-1 with TRBJ1-2; TRBD1 matches at 7 bases. This CDR3 comprises 15 residues. Germline V gene data show CDR1 as SGHRS and CDR2 as YFSETQ. The ends lost 0 bases at V and 2 bases at J; junction bases unmatched: 4. The CDR3 nucleotides read TGCGCCAGCAGCTTGGAGACAGGGCCCAACTATGGCTACACCTTC. It encodes CASSLETGPNYGYTF.

The V call is TRBV2, the J call TRBJ2-7; TRBD2 matches 7 bases. Germline V lookup: CDR1 SNHLY, CDR2 FYNNEI. Losses at the gene ends were 6 bases for V and 2 bases for J; bases not matched to a gene: 10. This CDR3 has 15 residues. The CDR3 DNA reads as TGTGCCAGCAGCCGTGGACTAGTGTTCGCCTACGAGCAGTACTTC. The encoded protein is CASSRGLVFAYEQYF. Supplemented by reference TRBV2 and TRBJ2-7, the full variable domain reads EPEVTQTPSHQVTQMGQEVILRCVPISNHLYFYWYRQILGQKVEFLVSFYNNEISEKSEIFDDQFSVERPDGSNFTLKIRSTKLEDSAMYFCASSRGLVFAYEQYFGPGTRLTVT.

The V and J genes are TRBV4-2 and TRBJ2-3; D ambiguous. Trimming cost V 4 bases and J 0 bases, with 14 bases left between them. This CDR3 region has 16 residues. CDR1 and CDR2 (germline): LGHNA, YNFKEQ. The CDR3: CASSLKTASSTDTQYF. The CDR3, as DNA: TGTGCCAGCAGCCTTAAGACTGCCTCTAGCACAGATACGCAGTATTTT.

The chain recombines TRBV5-4 with TRBJ1-1; TRBD1 matches at 8 bases. Germline values: CDR1 SGHNT, CDR2 YYREEE (reference sequence). The length of the CDR3 is 15 residues. J gave up 0 bases and V 4 bases, and 5 bases lay outside the gene matches. CDR3 nucleotides: TGTGCCAGCAGCCCCCAACAGGGGGTGAACACTGAAGCTTTCTTT. It translates to CASSPQQGVNTEAFF.

The V gene is TRBV5-6, the J gene TRBJ1-1; D is uncertain. The CDR3 consists of 14 residues. CDR1 SGHDT and CDR2 YYEEEE come from the germline V gene. Trimming took 0 bases from V and 1 from J, leaving 7 bases between them. DNA for the CDR3: TGTGCCAGCAGCTTGGGGCTCCCGAACACTGAAGCTTTCTTT. Translating it yields CASSLGLPNTEAFF.

The chain carries TRBV7-9 and TRBJ1-2, with a tentative D call TRBD1 (5 bases). With 4 bases removed from V and 7 bases from J, the gap between germline ends came to 13 bases. The germline V gene encodes CDR1 SEHNR and CDR2 FQNEAQ (reference sequence). CDR3 length: 13 amino acids. The CDR3 region is CASSWKGASGYTF. CDR3 coding DNA: TGTGCCAGCAGCTGGAAAGGGGCGAGTGGCTACACCTTC.

The chain carries TRBV5-6 and TRBJ1-2; 9 nucleotides agree with TRBD1. The V segment lost 4 bases and the J segment 4 bases; nucleotides outside the gene matches: 2. Germline V gene sequence: CDR1 SGHDT, CDR2 YYEEEE. The length of the CDR3 is 13 residues. The CDR3 region is CASSRDRVYGYTF. For the CDR3, the DNA is TGTGCCAGCAGCAGGGACAGGGTCTATGGCTACACCTTC.

This clone was observed once. This chain joins TRBV6-5 and TRBJ2-3; TRBD1 matches at 8 bases. From germline, CDR1 is MNHEY and CDR2 SVGAGI. V trimming: 7 bases; J trimming: 2 bases; junction bases outside the gene matches: 5. The CDR3 length is 14 residues. The CDR3: CASMGTGTTDTQYF. The DNA for the CDR3 is TGTGCCAGCATGGGGACAGGAACCACAGATACGCAGTATTTT.

This chain links TRBV6-5 with TRBJ2-1; TRBD1 matches at 9 bases. The CDR3 covers 15 residues. CDR1 and CDR2 (germline): MNHEY, SVGAGI. The V gene end was trimmed by 6 bases and the J gene end by 6 bases; junction bases not matched to a gene: 9. The CDR3 here is CASRPRQGVTNEQFF. CDR3 DNA sequence: TGTGCCAGCAGACCTAGACAGGGGGTAACCAATGAGCAGTTCTTC.

The V and J genes are TRBV6-5 and TRBJ1-3; D gene ambiguous. Trimming took 2 bases from V and 0 from J, leaving 5 bases between them. Germline V gene sequence: CDR1 MNHEY, CDR2 SVGAGI. The CDR3 runs 14 residues. This CDR3 is CASSYRSSGNTIYF. In DNA, the CDR3 is TGTGCCAGCAGTTACAGGAGCTCTGGAAACACCATATATTTT.